Judged by abundance, the clone carrying this TCR beta chain is medium-sized. Its antigen remains unidentified. Unique molecular identifiers were incorporated when the TCRbeta library was constructed. Using its own MiXCR run on the PCR reads, TCRdb lists one record per CDR3 protein. The repertoire holds 6,200 or so distinct CDR3 sequences, 14% to 15% seen once, with roughly 5.7% in the top ten. The entry originates in a study of T-cell reconstitution after alpha-beta-depleted transplantation in children. Whole-study findings and limits: From surviving recipient T cells and thymic progenitors came the high day-60 TCRbeta diversity observed in some patients. Expanded clones from the graft, numbering several hundred, reportedly supplied alpha-beta T cells about two months after transplant.

Germline CDR1 is MDHEN and CDR2 is SYDVKM. The CDR3 sequence is 12 residues long. The V end was cut by 4 bases, the J end by 10 bases, with 13 bases between. This TCR was recovered from a boy aged 5-17 years with acute lymphoblastic leukemia, due to receive a stem cell transplant. The material sequenced was PBMCs, taken before TCRalphabeta/CD19-depleted stem cell transplant. The J gene is TRBJ1-1, the V gene TRBV28, with D perhaps matching TRBD1 (5 bases). CDR3 nucleotide sequence: TGTGCCAGCAGTTGGGGCCAGGGAGGAGCTTTCTTT. This gives the protein CASSWGQGGAFF.